Described below is a single T cell receptor beta chain sequence and its context. Its antigen is not identified. The PCR contained 60 Vbeta and 13 Jbeta primers. Method: immunoSEQ multiplex PCR; TCRdb's copy keeps in-frame clones and lacks some. The data hold about 190,000 clones, with more than 75% observed a single time. This entry belongs to a study of cytomegalovirus exposure and HLA in healthy donors. Overall study findings and caveats: An ancestry cluster, one associated with Asian ancestry, reportedly showed fewer N-insertions than the approximately 670-donor mean in a later analysis.

V dropped 6 bases and J dropped 4 bases, with 18 bases sitting between them. Germline values: CDR1 MNHEY, CDR2 SVGAGI. CDR3 size: 15 residues. The clonotype originates from a woman aged 18 to 35 in good health and CMV-seronegative. Specimen: PBMCs. The V gene is TRBV6-5, the J gene TRBJ1-2; the D gene is possibly TRBD1 (6 bases). The CDR3 protein is CASRNTGPFPYGYTF. The DNA for the CDR3 is TGTGCCAGCAGAAATACAGGGCCCTTTCCCTATGGCTACACCTTC.